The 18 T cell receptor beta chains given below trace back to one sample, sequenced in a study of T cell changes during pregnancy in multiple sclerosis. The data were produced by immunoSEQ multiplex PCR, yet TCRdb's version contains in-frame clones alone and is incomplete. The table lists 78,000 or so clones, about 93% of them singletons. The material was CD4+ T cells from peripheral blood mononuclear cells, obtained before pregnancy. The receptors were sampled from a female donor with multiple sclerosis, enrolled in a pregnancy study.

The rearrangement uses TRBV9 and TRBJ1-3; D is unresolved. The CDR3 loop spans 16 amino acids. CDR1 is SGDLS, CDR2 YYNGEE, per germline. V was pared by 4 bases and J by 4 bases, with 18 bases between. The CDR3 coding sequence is TGTGCCAGCAGCCCCCCCGGTGGTCTCGTCGGAAACACCATATATTTT. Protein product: CASSPPGGLVGNTIYF.

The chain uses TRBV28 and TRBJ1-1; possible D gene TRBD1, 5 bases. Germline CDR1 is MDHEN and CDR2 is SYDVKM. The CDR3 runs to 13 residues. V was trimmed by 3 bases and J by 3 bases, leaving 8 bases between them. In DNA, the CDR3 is TGTGCCAGCAGTTTCGCAGGGCACACTGAAGCTTTCTTT. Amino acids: CASSFAGHTEAFF.

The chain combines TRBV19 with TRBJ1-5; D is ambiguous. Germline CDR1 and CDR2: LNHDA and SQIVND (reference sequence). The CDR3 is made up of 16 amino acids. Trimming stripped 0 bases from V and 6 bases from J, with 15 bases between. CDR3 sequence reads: CASSIDQRGSGQPQHF. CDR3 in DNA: TGTGCCAGTAGTATAGATCAGCGGGGTTCTGGTCAGCCCCAGCATTTT.

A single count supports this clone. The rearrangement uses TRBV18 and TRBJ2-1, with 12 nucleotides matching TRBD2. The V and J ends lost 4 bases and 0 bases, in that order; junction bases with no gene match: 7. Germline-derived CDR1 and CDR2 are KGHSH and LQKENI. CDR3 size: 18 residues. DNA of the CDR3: TGTGCCAGCTCACGATTTCCTAGCGGGGGGGGCTCCTACAATGAGCAGTTCTTC. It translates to CASSRFPSGGGSYNEQFF. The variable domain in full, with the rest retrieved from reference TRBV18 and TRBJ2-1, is NAGVMQNPRHLVRRRGQEARLRCSPMKGHSHVYWYRQLPEEGLKFMVYLQKENIIDESGMPKERFSAEFPKEGPSILRIQQVVRGDSAAYFCASSRFPSGGGSYNEQFFGPGTRLTVL.

CDR3 in amino acids: CASSPPGTGGNEQFF. CDR3 bases: TGTGCCAGCAGCCCACCGGGGACAGGGGGCAATGAGCAGTTCTTC. The chain links TRBV11-1 to TRBJ2-1; 11 bases match TRBD1. In germline, CDR1 is SGHAT, CDR2 FQDESV (reference sequence). This CDR3 has 15 amino acids. The ends lost 5 bases at V and 6 bases at J; junction bases unmatched: 6. The complete variable domain, with remaining parts taken from reference TRBV11-1 and TRBJ2-1, reads EAEVAQSPRYKITEKSQAVAFWCDPISGHATLYWYRQILGQGPELLVQFQDESVVDDSQLPKDRFSAERLKGVDSTLKIQPAELGDSAMYLCASSPPGTGGNEQFFGPGTRLTVL.

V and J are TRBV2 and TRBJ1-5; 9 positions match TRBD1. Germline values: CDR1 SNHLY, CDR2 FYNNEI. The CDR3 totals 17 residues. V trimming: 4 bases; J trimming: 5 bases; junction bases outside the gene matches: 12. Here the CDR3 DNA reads TGTGCCAGCAGTGGAAGCCAGATCGGGGACAGGGATCAGCCCCAGCATTTT. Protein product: CASSGSQIGDRDQPQHF. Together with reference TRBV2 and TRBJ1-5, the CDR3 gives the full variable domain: EPEVTQTPSHQVTQMGQEVILRCVPISNHLYFYWYRQILGQKVEFLVSFYNNEISEKSEIFDDQFSVERPDGSNFTLKIRSTKLEDSAMYFCASSGSQIGDRDQPQHFGDGTRLSIL.

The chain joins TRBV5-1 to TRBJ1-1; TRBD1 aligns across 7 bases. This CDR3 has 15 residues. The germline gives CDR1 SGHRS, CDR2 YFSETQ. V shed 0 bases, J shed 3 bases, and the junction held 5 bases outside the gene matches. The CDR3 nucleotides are TGCGCCAGCAGCTTGGTGACAGGGATGTACACTGAAGCTTTCTTT. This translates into CASSLVTGMYTEAFF.

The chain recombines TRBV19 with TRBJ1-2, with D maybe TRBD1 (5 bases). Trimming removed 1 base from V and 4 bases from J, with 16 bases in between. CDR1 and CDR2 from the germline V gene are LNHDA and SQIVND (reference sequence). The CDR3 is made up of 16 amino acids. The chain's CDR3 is CASSIAPRTSSYGYTF. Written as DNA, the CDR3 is TGTGCCAGTAGTATAGCCCCTAGGACAAGCTCCTATGGCTACACCTTC.

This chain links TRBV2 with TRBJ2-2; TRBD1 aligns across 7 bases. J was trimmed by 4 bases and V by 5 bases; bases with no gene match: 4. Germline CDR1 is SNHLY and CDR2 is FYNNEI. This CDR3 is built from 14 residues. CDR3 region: CASSFRDSTGELFF. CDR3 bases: TGTGCCAGCAGTTTCCGGGACAGCACCGGGGAGCTGTTTTTT. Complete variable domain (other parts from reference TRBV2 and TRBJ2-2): EPEVTQTPSHQVTQMGQEVILRCVPISNHLYFYWYRQILGQKVEFLVSFYNNEISEKSEIFDDQFSVERPDGSNFTLKIRSTKLEDSAMYFCASSFRDSTGELFFGEGSRLTVL.

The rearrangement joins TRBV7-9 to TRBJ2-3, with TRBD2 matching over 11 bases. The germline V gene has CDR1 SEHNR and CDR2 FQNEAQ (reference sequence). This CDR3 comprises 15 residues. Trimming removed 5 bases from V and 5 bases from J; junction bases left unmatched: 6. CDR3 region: CASSPSLAGEDTQYF. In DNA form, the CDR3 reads TGTGCCAGCAGCCCATCACTAGCGGGAGAAGATACGCAGTATTTT.

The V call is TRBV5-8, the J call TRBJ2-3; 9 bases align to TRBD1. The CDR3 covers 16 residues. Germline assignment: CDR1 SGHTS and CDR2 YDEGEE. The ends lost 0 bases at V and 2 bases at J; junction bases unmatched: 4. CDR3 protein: CASSLDRGRDTDTQYF. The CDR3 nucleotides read TGTGCCAGCAGCTTGGACAGGGGGCGCGACACAGATACGCAGTATTTT.

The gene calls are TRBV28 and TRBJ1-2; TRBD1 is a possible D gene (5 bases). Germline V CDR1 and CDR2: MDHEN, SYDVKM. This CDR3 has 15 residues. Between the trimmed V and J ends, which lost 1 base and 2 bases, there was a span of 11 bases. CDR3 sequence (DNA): TGTGCCAGCAGTTTATACAGGACCCCGAACTATGGCTACACCTTC. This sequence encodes CASSLYRTPNYGYTF.

The CDR3 region is CASSRASGNEQFF. The CDR3 DNA reads TGTGCCAGCAGTAGGGCTAGCGGTAATGAGCAGTTCTTC. The chain joins TRBV25-1 to TRBJ2-1; 7 bases agree with TRBD2. V lost 5 bases and J lost 7; bases outside the gene matches: 5. The germline gives CDR1 MGHDK, CDR2 SYGVNS. CDR3 length: 13 residues. Looking up the rest from reference TRBV25-1 and TRBJ2-1 gives the full variable domain: EADIYQTPRYLVIGTGKKITLECSQTMGHDKMYWYQQDPGMELHLIHYSYGVNSTEKGDLSSESTVSRIRTEHFPLTLESARPSHTSQYLCASSRASGNEQFFGPGTRLTVL.

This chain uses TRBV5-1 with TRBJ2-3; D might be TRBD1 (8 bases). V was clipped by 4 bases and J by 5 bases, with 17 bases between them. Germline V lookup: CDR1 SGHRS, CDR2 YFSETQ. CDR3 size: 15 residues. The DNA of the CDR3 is TGCGCCAGCAGCACAGGACAGGGACTACAAGATACGCAGTATTTT. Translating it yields CASSTGQGLQDTQYF.

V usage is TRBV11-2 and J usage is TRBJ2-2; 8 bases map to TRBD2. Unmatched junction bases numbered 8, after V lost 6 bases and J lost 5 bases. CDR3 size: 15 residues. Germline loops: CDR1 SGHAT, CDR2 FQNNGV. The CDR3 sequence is CASSSSGSPTGELFF. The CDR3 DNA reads TGTGCCAGCAGTTCGAGCGGGAGTCCGACCGGGGAGCTGTTTTTT.

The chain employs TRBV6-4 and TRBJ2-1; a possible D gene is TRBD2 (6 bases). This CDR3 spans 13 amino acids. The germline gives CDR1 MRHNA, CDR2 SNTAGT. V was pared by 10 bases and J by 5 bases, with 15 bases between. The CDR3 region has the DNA TGTGCCAAGAGGGACTCCCCGGACAATGAGCAGTTCTTC. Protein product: CAKRDSPDNEQFF.

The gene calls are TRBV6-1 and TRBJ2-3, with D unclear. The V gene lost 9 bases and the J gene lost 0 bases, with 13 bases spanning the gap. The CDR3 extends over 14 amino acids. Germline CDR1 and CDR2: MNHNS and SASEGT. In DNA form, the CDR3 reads TGTGCCAGTACGGCACCCGGGAGCACAGATACGCAGTATTTT. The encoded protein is CASTAPGSTDTQYF.

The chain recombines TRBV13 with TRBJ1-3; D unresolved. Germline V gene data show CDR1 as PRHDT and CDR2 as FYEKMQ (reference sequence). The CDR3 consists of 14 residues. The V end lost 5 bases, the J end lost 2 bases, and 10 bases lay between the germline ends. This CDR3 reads CASSRRGAGNTIYF. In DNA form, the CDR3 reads TGTGCCAGCAGCCGACGCGGGGCTGGAAACACCATATATTTT.